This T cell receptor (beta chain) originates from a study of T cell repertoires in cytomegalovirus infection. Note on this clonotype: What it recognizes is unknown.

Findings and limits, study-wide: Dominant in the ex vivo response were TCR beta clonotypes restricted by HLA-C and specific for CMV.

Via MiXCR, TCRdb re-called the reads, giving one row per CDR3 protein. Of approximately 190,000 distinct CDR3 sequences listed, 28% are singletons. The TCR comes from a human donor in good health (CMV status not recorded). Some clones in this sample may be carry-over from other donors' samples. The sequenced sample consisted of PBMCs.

The DNA for the CDR3 is TGTGCCATCAGTGGGGGGAACAGGGCTGGGACACAAGAGACCCAGTACTTC. Its translation is CAISGGNRAGTQETQYF. V is TRBV10-3 and J is TRBJ2-5, with D possibly matching TRBD1 (6 bases). CDR3 length: 17 residues. Per the germline V gene, CDR1 is ENHRY and CDR2 is SYGVKD. Trimming removed 4 bases from V and 2 bases from J, with 20 bases in between.